One and the same sample provided the 14 T cell receptor beta chains below, sequenced in a study of radiotherapy plus CTLA-4 blockade in lung cancer. Assay used: immunoSEQ multiplex PCR; TCRdb lists only in-frame clones, some missing. This repertoire shows roughly 58,000 clones, approximately 82% found once; its top ten account for roughly 6.7%. This specimen consisted of peripheral blood, obtained from a patient treated with radiotherapy plus ipilimumab. These receptor sequences come from a human donor with non-small cell lung cancer whose response to radiotherapy plus ipilimumab could not be evaluated.

This clone was picked up one time. The gene calls are TRBV27 and TRBJ2-1; 10 positions match TRBD2. CDR3 length: 14 amino acids. J was trimmed by 8 bases and V by 11 bases; bases with no gene match: 12. Germline CDR1 MNHEY, CDR2 SMNVEV (reference sequence). Written as DNA, the CDR3 is TGTGCCTCCCGAGCGGGGGGGTATACGGATGAGCAGTTCTTC. This sequence encodes CASRAGGYTDEQFF.

The chain is built from TRBV10-3 and TRBJ1-3; 11 bases are shared with TRBD1. The length of the CDR3 is 14 residues. Germline V CDR1 and CDR2: ENHRY, SYGVKD. Losses at the gene ends were 6 bases for V and 2 bases for J; bases not matched to a gene: 0. The CDR3 here is CAIRGQGAGNTIYF. The CDR3 coding sequence is TGTGCCATCAGGGGACAGGGGGCTGGAAACACCATATATTTT.

The V and J genes are TRBV6-5 and TRBJ2-2; TRBD1 aligns across 7 bases. The CDR3 has 15 residues. The germline V gene has CDR1 MNHEY and CDR2 SVGAGI. J was trimmed by 2 bases and V by 6 bases; bases with no gene match: 6. DNA for the CDR3: TGTGCCAGCAGGAAACAGGGGACCAACACCGGGGAGCTGTTTTTT. This sequence encodes CASRKQGTNTGELFF.

The V and J genes are TRBV14 and TRBJ2-7; tentatively, D is TRBD2 (6 bases). V gave up 8 bases and J gave up 3 bases, with 20 bases separating them. CDR1 is SGHDN, CDR2 FVKESK, per germline. The CDR3 has 15 residues. The CDR3 region has the DNA TGTGCCAGCGACGAGTTGGCGCGGCGGGGCTACGAGCAGTACTTC. It specifies CASDELARRGYEQYF.

This clone was recorded only once. The chain couples TRBV7-8 to TRBJ2-1; 8 bases line up with TRBD1. Losses at the gene ends were 3 bases for V and 4 bases for J; bases not matched to a gene: 11. The CDR3 has 17 residues. Germline assignment: CDR1 SGHVS and CDR2 FQNEAQ. CDR3 sequence: CASSFVVGQGPYNEQFF. The CDR3 DNA reads as TGTGCCAGCAGCTTCGTGGTTGGACAGGGTCCATACAATGAGCAGTTCTTC.

This rearrangement joins TRBV18 to TRBJ2-5; 12 nucleotides line up with TRBD1. Near its end, the DNA agrees better with TRBJ2-7, so the J call may be wrong. The CDR3 is 15 amino acids. Germline CDR1 and CDR2: KGHSH and LQKENI. Written as DNA, the CDR3 is TGTGCCAGCGACTCCGGGACAGGGGGCGGGTACGAGCAGTACTTC. Protein: CASDSGTGGGYEQYF.

The genes are TRBV28 and TRBJ2-7; 7 nucleotides align to TRBD1. Trimming removed 8 bases from V and 2 bases from J; junction bases left unmatched: 0. The CDR3 has 11 residues. Per the germline V gene, CDR1 is MDHEN and CDR2 is SYDVKM. In DNA form, the CDR3 reads TGTGCCAGCCAGGGGGCCTACGAGCAGTACTTC. Its protein is CASQGAYEQYF.

The V and J genes are TRBV7-9 and TRBJ1-6; D uncertain. The CDR3 length is 13 residues. Looked up from germline, CDR1 is SEHNR and CDR2 is FQNEAQ (reference sequence). The V end was cut by 3 bases, the J end by 5 bases, with 5 bases between. The CDR3, as DNA: TGTGCCAGCAGCTTCCGGGATAATTCACCCCTCCACTTT. Its protein is CASSFRDNSPLHF.

This chain uses TRBV9 with TRBJ1-3, with D possibly TRBD1 on 5 matching bases. Trimming pared 3 bases from V and 5 bases from J, leaving 15 bases between. The CDR3 covers 15 residues. Germline lookup yields CDR1 SGDLS and CDR2 YYNGEE. The CDR3 reads CASSADSGIRNTIYF. For the CDR3, the DNA is TGTGCCAGCAGCGCCGATTCAGGGATTCGAAACACCATATATTTT.

The rearrangement links TRBV5-6 to TRBJ2-5; maybe TRBD2 (5 bases). V lost 3 bases to trimming and J lost 5 bases, with 14 bases between them. Germline CDR1 SGHDT, CDR2 YYEEEE. The CDR3 totals 14 residues. In nucleotides, the CDR3 is TGTGCCAGCAGCTGGGCCGGAGGAACGGAGACCCAGTACTTC. It is translated as CASSWAGGTETQYF.

This chain connects TRBV5-4 to TRBJ2-2, with a tentative D call TRBD1 (6 bases). Trimming pared 3 bases from V and 0 bases from J, leaving 12 bases between. The CDR3 runs 16 residues. The germline gives CDR1 SGHNT, CDR2 YYREEE (reference sequence). CDR3 nucleotides: TGTGCCAGCAGCTCTTCGACAGGTTCGAACACCGGGGAGCTGTTTTTT. Its protein product is CASSSSTGSNTGELFF. Full variable domain (rest looked up from reference TRBV5-4 and TRBJ2-2): ETGVTQSPTHLIKTRGQQVTLRCSSQSGHNTVSWYQQALGQGPQFIFQYYREEENGRGNFPPRFSGLQFPNYSSELNVNALELDDSALYLCASSSSTGSNTGELFFGEGSRLTVL.

There are a few counts of this clone. V gene TRBV19 combines with J gene TRBJ2-7; 9 positions agree with TRBD1. CDR3 size: 16 residues. The junction had 14 bases not matched to a gene; V was cut back by 6 bases and J by 5 bases. In germline, CDR1 is LNHDA, CDR2 SQIVND (reference sequence). The CDR3 is CASSPFAGQGIHEQYF. CDR3 bases: TGTGCCAGTAGCCCCTTTGCGGGACAGGGAATCCACGAGCAGTACTTC.

With regard to this clone: One end of the junction fails to match germline, which may point to a read error. The V and J genes are TRBV5-1 and TRBJ2-7; maybe TRBD1 (6 bases). Germline V gene lookup returns CDR1 SGHRS and CDR2 YFSETQ. There are 17 residues in the CDR3. In nucleotides, the CDR3 is TGCGCCAGCAGCTTGGGAGTTTTGGGGACAATTACCTACGGGCAGTACTTC. Translation gives CASSLGVLGTITYGQYF.

J is TRBJ1-2 and V is TRBV4-1, with D unresolved. Germline-derived CDR1 and CDR2 are MGHRA and YSYEKL. The CDR3 totals 15 residues. V lost 1 base and J lost 4, with 13 bases in between. CDR3 region: CASSQAGILSYGYTF. Written as DNA, the CDR3 is TGCGCCAGCAGCCAAGCCGGGATCCTCTCCTATGGCTACACCTTC.